This T cell receptor (beta chain) was observed in a study of somatic mutations in cytotoxic T cells in rheumatoid arthritis (dated by TCRdb to about 2017). Study-level background: Right after diagnosis and prior to the start of any treatment, more than 25 ml EDTA of peripheral blood was drawn from patients. A FACSAria II or Sony SH800 was used to flow-sort some V beta antibody-stained T-cell populations at nearly 100% purity, and TCRB sequencing was also done on sorted V beta1+ cells. The study asked whether expanded CD8+ T-cell clones in newly diagnosed, untreated rheumatoid arthritis carry somatic mutations, and used TCRB deep sequencing to characterize clonality. A total of 65 rheumatoid arthritis patients and 20 to 25 healthy controls underwent TCRB deep sequencing. Median age was essentially the same in the patient group and the control group. Points the paper makes about the study in general: In patients, CD8+ clonality rose with age (Spearman r ~ 0.46), which was not the case in healthy controls. The slight underrepresentation of TRBV07 in patients was not corrected for multiple comparisons. There was no significant difference in CD8+ T-cell clonality between rheumatoid arthritis patients and age-matched healthy controls. The largest CD8+ clone made up more than 20% of CD8+ cells in about an eighth of the 65 patients, and blood and synovial fluid shared several identical CD8+ TCRB sequences. The expanded CD8+ clones had unknown antigen targets, and not appearing in virus-specific databases did not rule out that they were virus-specific.

CD4+ and CD8+ cells were isolated by positive magnetic bead selection on an AutoMACS, and purity was checked by flow cytometry. Initial screening for clonal expansions relied on flow cytometry with a TCR V beta antibody panel, after which sorted CD8+ fractions underwent TCRB deep sequencing for characterization. Peripheral blood mononuclear cells were isolated by Ficoll-Paque PLUS density gradient separation. DNA was extracted from CD4-enriched, CD8-enriched or PBMC samples with Nucleospin Tissue or Tissue XS kits and quantified with a Qubit 2.0 fluorometer. The CDR3, from cysteine to phenylalanine, totals 15 residues. Only the CDR3 DNA stays, 45 bases, in frame from base 1. V is cut back by 7 bases and J by 4 bases, with 9 bases in the junction unmatched. CDR1 LNHDA and CDR2 SQIVND were looked up in the germline V gene (reference sequence). With respect to this clone: Its antigen remains unidentified. No quality values exist for individual bases; no much larger clone is one base distant.

Genomic DNA underwent TCRB CDR3 sequencing using the immunoSEQ assay. As for the authors' bioinformatics: Published virus-specific TCRB sequences were compared with patient CD8+ clones larger than 1%, and only a few matches were found. Nothing other than productive TCRB rearrangements was included in the analyses. Defining a clone by its unique TCRB CDR3 sequence, the study calculated clonality as a productive clonality index derived from Shannon entropy. Repertoire overlap for a pair of samples was computed from each clone's template counts relative to total templates per sample. A correlation with a Spearman r of roughly 0.66 was found between V-gene usage by flow cytometry and V-gene usage by TCRB sequencing. As stored in TCRdb, this immuneACCESS dataset retains in-frame rearrangements with V and J assigned. A fraction of the clones does not appear; measured against another copy, unresolved V genes explain less than half of the discrepancy, and the remainder lacks a known reason. D and trimming come from the DNA, and the V and J calls and clone size come from that table. The sample table holds approximately 18,000 clones, of which less than 90% were seen once. The ten largest make up around 9.3% of the sample.

Sequencing was carried out using CD8+ T cells sorted from blood. The sequence derives from an adult with rheumatoid arthritis. This chain joins TRBV19 to TRBJ2-2; 7 bases in between match TRBD2. The CDR3 amino acid sequence is: CASTQFGGVTGELFF. The nucleotides read TGTGCCAGTACCCAATTTGGGGGGGTCACCGGGGAGCTGTTTTTT.